This T cell receptor beta chain was sequenced in a study of T-cell memory formation after mild COVID-19. In the study overall: Largely donor-specific TCR clusters were found.

In germline, CDR1 is SGDLS, CDR2 YYNGEE. The CDR3 spans 14 residues. The trim removed 3 bases at V and 5 bases at J, leaving 5 bases unmatched. Constant-segment primers and 5'RACE yielded cDNA libraries for TCR alpha and TCR beta, each carrying sample barcodes and UMIs. TCRdb reprocessed the 5' RACE reads with MiXCR, giving one entry per CDR3 protein. The top ten hold roughly 24% of the sample, which has 300,000 or so distinct CDR3 sequences, about a sixth seen once. Details on this clonotype: Antigen unknown.

General observations from the study: Contracting CD4+ clones sat mainly in CM and EM; CD8+ in EMRA. Cross-reactive memory appears to have joined, as suggested by some responding clones showing up in pre-infection memory.

Sequenced: PBMCs or a T cell subset sorted from them (not recorded which). The rearrangement joins TRBV9 to TRBJ2-5; TRBD2 agrees at 9 bases. This clonotype was obtained from a man between 18 and 29 years old who had mild COVID-19 (a few samples of this study predate the infection). Cell type and time point are not known. In DNA, the CDR3 is TGTGCCAGCAGCGCGCGGGGGGGCGGGGAGACCCAGTACTTC. As protein: CASSARGGGETQYF.